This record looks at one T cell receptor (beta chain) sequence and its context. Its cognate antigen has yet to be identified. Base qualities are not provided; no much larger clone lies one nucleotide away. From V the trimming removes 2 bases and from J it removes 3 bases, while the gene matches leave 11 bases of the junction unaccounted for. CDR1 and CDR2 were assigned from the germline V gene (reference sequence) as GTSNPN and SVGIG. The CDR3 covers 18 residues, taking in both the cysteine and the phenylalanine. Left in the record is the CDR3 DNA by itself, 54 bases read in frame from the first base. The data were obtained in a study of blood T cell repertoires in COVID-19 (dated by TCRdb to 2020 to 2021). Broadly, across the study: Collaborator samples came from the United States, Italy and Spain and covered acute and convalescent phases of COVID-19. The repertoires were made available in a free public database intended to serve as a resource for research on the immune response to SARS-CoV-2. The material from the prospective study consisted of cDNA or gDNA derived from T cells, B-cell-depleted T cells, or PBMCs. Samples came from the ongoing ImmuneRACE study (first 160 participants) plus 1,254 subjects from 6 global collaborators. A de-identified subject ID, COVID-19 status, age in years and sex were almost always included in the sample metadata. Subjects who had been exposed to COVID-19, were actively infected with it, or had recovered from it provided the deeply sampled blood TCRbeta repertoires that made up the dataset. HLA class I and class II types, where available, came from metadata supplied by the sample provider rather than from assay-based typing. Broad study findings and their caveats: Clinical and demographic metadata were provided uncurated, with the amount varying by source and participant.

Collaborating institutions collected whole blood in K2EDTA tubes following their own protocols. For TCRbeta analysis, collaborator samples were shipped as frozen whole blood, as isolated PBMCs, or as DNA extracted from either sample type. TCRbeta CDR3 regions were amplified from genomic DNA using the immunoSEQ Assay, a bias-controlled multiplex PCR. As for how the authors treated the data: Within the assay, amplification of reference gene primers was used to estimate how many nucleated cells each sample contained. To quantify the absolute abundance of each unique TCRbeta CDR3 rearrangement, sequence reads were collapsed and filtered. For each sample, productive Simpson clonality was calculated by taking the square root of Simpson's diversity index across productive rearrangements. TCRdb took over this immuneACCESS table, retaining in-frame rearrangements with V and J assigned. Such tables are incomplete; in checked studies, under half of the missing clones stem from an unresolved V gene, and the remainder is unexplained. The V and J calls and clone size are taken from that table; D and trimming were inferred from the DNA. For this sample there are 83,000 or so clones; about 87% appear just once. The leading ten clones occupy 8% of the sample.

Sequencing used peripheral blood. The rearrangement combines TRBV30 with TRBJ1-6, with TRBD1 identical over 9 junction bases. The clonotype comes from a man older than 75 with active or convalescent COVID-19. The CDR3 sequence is CAWSSTDRGLIYNSPLHF. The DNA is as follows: TGTGCCTGGAGTTCCACGGACAGGGGCTTAATCTATAATTCACCCCTCCACTTT. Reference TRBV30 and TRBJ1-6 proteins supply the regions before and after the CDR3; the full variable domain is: SQTIHQWPATLVQPVGSPLSLECTVEGTSNPNLYWYRQAAGRGLQLLFYSVGIGQISSEVPQNLSASRPQDRQFILSSKKLLLSDSGFYLCAWSSTDRGLIYNSPLHFGNGTRLTVT.